These T cell receptor beta chains were read from a single sample in a study of T cell responses to AZD1222 COVID-19 vaccine. Assay used: immunoSEQ multiplex PCR; TCRdb lists only in-frame clones, some missing. The sample carries 65,000 to 85,000 clones, 80% recorded once. The specimen was peripheral blood, collected 28 days after the second AZD1222 dose. The receptor set was obtained from an adult who received the AZD1222 COVID-19 vaccine. Both conserved end residues are part of each CDR3. Fields, in order: D gene, V gene, clone size, J gene, CDR3 DNA, CDR3 protein. D genes are given only for firm matches. The listing skips clone size in some rows; elsewhere it reads once, few, many or a size class.

d_gene: TRBD2; v_gene: TRBV19; abundance: many; j_gene: TRBJ2-5; CDR3nt: TGTGCCAGTAGTTCCGGACTAGCGGGGCAAGAGACCCAGTACTTC; CDR3aa: CASSSGLAGQETQYF
d_gene: TRBD1; v_gene: TRBV19; abundance: .; j_gene: TRBJ2-3; CDR3nt: TGTGCCAGTAGTATGGAACAGGGGCTGTGGACAGATACGCAGTATTTT; CDR3aa: CASSMEQGLWTDTQYF
d_gene: .; v_gene: TRBV7-9; abundance: .; j_gene: TRBJ2-3; CDR3nt: TGTGCCAGCAGCGCCCCAGGGTCTAGCACAGATACGCAGTATTTT; CDR3aa: CASSAPGSSTDTQYF
d_gene: TRBD1; v_gene: TRBV11-2; abundance: .; j_gene: TRBJ2-3; CDR3nt: TGTGCCAGCAGCTTAGGGACAGGGGGCACAGATACGCAGTATTTT; CDR3aa: CASSLGTGGTDTQYF
d_gene: .; v_gene: TRBV6-4; abundance: .; j_gene: TRBJ1-2; CDR3nt: TGTGCCAGCAGCCCGGGGGCTAACTATGGCTACACCTTC; CDR3aa: CASSPGANYGYTF
d_gene: .; v_gene: TRBV18; abundance: .; j_gene: TRBJ1-3; CDR3nt: TGTGCCAGCTCACCCAGGGATTACTCTGGAAACACCATATATTTT; CDR3aa: CASSPRDYSGNTIYF
d_gene: .; v_gene: TRBV30; abundance: .; j_gene: TRBJ1-3; CDR3nt: TGTGCCTGGGCGCTGGGATCAGGAATAGCTGGAAACACCATATATTTT; CDR3aa: CAWALGSGIAGNTIYF
d_gene: .; v_gene: TRBV19; abundance: .; j_gene: TRBJ1-5; CDR3nt: TGTGCCAGTAGTATAGACCAGGGCATAGGCAATCAGCCCCAGCATTTT; CDR3aa: CASSIDQGIGNQPQHF
d_gene: .; v_gene: TRBV29-1; abundance: .; j_gene: TRBJ1-1; CDR3nt: TGCAGCGTTGTTGCGACAACGAACACTGAAGCTTTCTTT; CDR3aa: CSVVATTNTEAFF
d_gene: .; v_gene: TRBV19; abundance: .; j_gene: TRBJ1-1; CDR3nt: TGTGCCAGTACAAAGAACACTGAAGCTTTCTTT; CDR3aa: CASTKNTEAFF
d_gene: .; v_gene: TRBV6-2/TRBV6-3; abundance: .; j_gene: TRBJ1-2; CDR3nt: TGTGCCAGCAGTTTCTACATGATGGGCGGCTACACCTTC; CDR3aa: CASSFYMMGGYTF
d_gene: TRBD1; v_gene: TRBV5-8; abundance: .; j_gene: TRBJ1-5; CDR3nt: TGTGCCAGCAGCTTCGACAGGGTAGGTCAGCCCCAGCATTTT; CDR3aa: CASSFDRVGQPQHF